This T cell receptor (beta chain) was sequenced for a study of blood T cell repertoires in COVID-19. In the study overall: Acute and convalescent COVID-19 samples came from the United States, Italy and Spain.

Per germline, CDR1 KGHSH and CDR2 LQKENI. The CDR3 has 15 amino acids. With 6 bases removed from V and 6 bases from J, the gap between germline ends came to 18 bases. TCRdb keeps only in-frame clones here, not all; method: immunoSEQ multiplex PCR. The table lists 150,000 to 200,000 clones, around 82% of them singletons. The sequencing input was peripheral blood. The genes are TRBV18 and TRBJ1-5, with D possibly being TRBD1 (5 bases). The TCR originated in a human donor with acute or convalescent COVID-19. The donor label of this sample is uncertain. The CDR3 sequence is CASSKAGQGGQPQHF. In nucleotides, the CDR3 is TGTGCCAGCTCTAAGGCGGGGCAGGGCGGTCAGCCCCAGCATTTT. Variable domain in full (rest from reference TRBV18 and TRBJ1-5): NAGVMQNPRHLVRRRGQEARLRCSPMKGHSHVYWYRQLPEEGLKFMVYLQKENIIDESGMPKERFSAEFPKEGPSILRIQQVVRGDSAAYFCASSKAGQGGQPQHFGDGTRLSIL.